These 6 T cell receptor beta chains were sequenced from one sample in a study of T cell changes during pregnancy in multiple sclerosis. Clones were read by immunoSEQ multiplex PCR, and TCRdb kept only the in-frame ones, dropping some. The data show about 72,000 clones, around nine tenths seen once. The sequencing here drew on peripheral blood, taken in the first trimester of pregnancy. These receptors were collected from a female donor in good health, enrolled as a control in a pregnancy study.

This clone was detected only once. V is TRBV6-5 and J is TRBJ2-7; TRBD1 matches 7 bases. Trimming cost V 0 bases and J 4 bases; bases outside gene matches: 3. Germline V CDR1 and CDR2: MNHEY, SVGAGI. This CDR3 is built from 14 residues. As DNA, the CDR3 is TGTGCCAGCAGTTACTCGACAGGGCCGTACGAGCAGTACTTC. Protein sequence: CASSYSTGPYEQYF.

The chain combines TRBV27 with TRBJ2-7, with 10 bases aligning to TRBD1. This CDR3 spans 14 amino acids. With 5 bases clipped from V and 4 bases from J, the junction kept 5 bases outside the gene matches. Germline assignment: CDR1 MNHEY and CDR2 SMNVEV (reference sequence). This chain's CDR3 is CASSLRTGGYEQYF. The CDR3 coding sequence is TGTGCCAGCAGTCTCCGGACAGGGGGATACGAGCAGTACTTC.

Note on this clone: One junction end disagrees with the germline gene, perhaps due to a read error. The chain employs TRBV7-8 and TRBJ1-5; 10 positions agree with TRBD1. Germline V CDR1 and CDR2: SGHVS, FQNEAQ. This CDR3 contains 14 residues. The CDR3, as DNA: TGCGGGACAGGGGACCCATATAGCAATCAGCCCCAGCATTTT. Its protein is CGTGDPYSNQPQHF.

By share of the sample, this clone is medium-sized. The J gene is TRBJ2-7, the V gene TRBV5-4; D might be TRBD2 (6 bases). The CDR3 totals 14 residues. The germline V and J ends were trimmed by 0 bases and 3 bases, with 10 bases remaining between them. The germline V gene has CDR1 SGHNT and CDR2 YYREEE (reference sequence). In nucleotides, the CDR3 is TGTGCCAGCAGCTTGGTCGGGAGTAGCTACGAGCAGTACTTC. Amino acids: CASSLVGSSYEQYF. Complete variable domain (other parts from reference TRBV5-4 and TRBJ2-7): ETGVTQSPTHLIKTRGQQVTLRCSSQSGHNTVSWYQQALGQGPQFIFQYYREEENGRGNFPPRFSGLQFPNYSSELNVNALELDDSALYLCASSLVGSSYEQYFGPGTRLTVT.

This chain links TRBV6-6 with TRBJ2-5; 7 bases are a match to TRBD2. CDR1 and CDR2 from the germline V gene are MNHNY and SVGAGI (reference sequence). Trimming removed 0 bases from V and 2 bases from J; junction bases left unmatched: 3. CDR3 length: 15 residues. For the CDR3, the DNA is TGTGCCAGCAGTTACTCACTAGCGCTTCAAGAGACCCAGTACTTC. Translating it yields CASSYSLALQETQYF.

This clone qualifies as medium-sized. The chain has TRBV27 and TRBJ2-4; 9 bases align to TRBD1. The CDR3 loop spans 13 amino acids. CDR1 and CDR2 (germline): MNHEY, SMNVEV (reference sequence). Germline trimming cut 5 bases from V and 5 bases from J; bases unmatched to any gene: 1. The CDR3 nucleotides read TGTGCCAGCAGTCGGACAGGGGAAAACATTCAGTACTTC. Translation gives CASSRTGENIQYF.